This T cell receptor beta chain was recovered during a study of cytomegalovirus exposure and HLA in healthy donors. Both 60 Vbeta primers and 13 Jbeta primers went into the PCR. Clones were read by immunoSEQ multiplex PCR, and TCRdb kept only the in-frame ones, dropping some. Of 200,000 to 250,000 clones listed, approximately 80% are singletons. Comment on this clone: Antigen unknown.

Study-level findings and limits: Data from an earlier analysis indicated that most TCR beta V segments were productive either about 90% or about 30% of the time. Most TCR sequences were rare, but some public TCRs occurred in many donors.

The CDR3 is 11 amino acids. With V trimmed by 6 bases and J by 9 bases, 0 bases remained unmatched. Germline V gene sequence: CDR1 LNHDA, CDR2 SQIVND (reference sequence). This sequence originates from a girl aged 5-17 years in good health and CMV-seronegative. What was sequenced was PBMCs. The chain recombines TRBV19 with TRBJ1-5, with 9 nucleotides matching TRBD1. The CDR3 bases are TGTGCCAGTAGGGGACAGGGGCCCCAGCATTTT. Translated: CASRGQGPQHF.